A selection of T cell receptor beta chains follows, all from one sample in a study of T cells in Graves' hyperthyroidism and ophthalmopathy. TCRdb passed the multiplex PCR reads through MiXCR, listing each CDR3 protein once. Here the sample spans approximately 600,000 distinct CDR3 sequences, more than 20% being singletons. The sequenced material came from blood. These receptors all stem from a man in his thirties or forties with Graves' ophthalmopathy. Both conserved end residues are part of each CDR3. Fields, in order: J gene, V gene, D gene, clone size, CDR3 protein, CDR3 DNA. The D gene is left open where the match is weak. Rows may omit the clone size; those that give it use once, few, many or a size class.

J: TRBJ1-1; V: TRBV19; D: TRBD1; size: .; CDR3: CASMYPRDREAFF; DNA: TGTGCCAGTATGTATCCCCGGGACAGAGAAGCTTTCTTT
J: TRBJ1-1; V: TRBV9; D: .; size: once; CDR3: CASSVVRGGTEAFF; DNA: TGTGCCAGCAGCGTAGTCCGAGGGGGCACTGAAGCTTTCTTT
J: TRBJ1-5; V: TRBV5-1; D: .; size: few; CDR3: CASSLGGPGGNQPQHF; DNA: TGCGCCAGCAGCTTGGGGGGTCCTGGGGGCAATCAGCCCCAGCATTTT
J: TRBJ2-5; V: TRBV4-1; D: .; size: few; CDR3: CASSQSSTEETQYF; DNA: TGCGCCAGCAGCCAATCTAGCACCGAAGAGACCCAGTACTTC
J: TRBJ2-1; V: TRBV6-1; D: .; size: .; CDR3: CASNRGTSYNEQFF; DNA: TGTGCCAGCAATAGAGGGACTTCCTACAATGAGCAGTTCTTC
J: TRBJ1-1; V: TRBV12-3/TRBV12-4; D: .; size: few; CDR3: CASMPRWNTEAFF; DNA: TGTGCCAGCATGCCCCGGTGGAACACTGAAGCTTTCTTT
J: TRBJ2-7; V: TRBV13; D: TRBD2; size: few; CDR3: CASSLGLAGPAEVYEQYF; DNA: TGTGCCAGCAGCTTAGGCCTAGCGGGACCCGCTGAGGTCTACGAGCAGTACTTC
J: TRBJ2-1; V: TRBV27; D: .; size: few; CDR3: CASSWDRQEQFF; DNA: TGTGCCAGCAGTTGGGACCGGCAAGAGCAGTTCTTC
J: TRBJ2-6; V: TRBV19; D: .; size: .; CDR3: CASSIDWTQGAGANVLTF; DNA: TGTGCCAGTAGTATAGATTGGACCCAGGGTGCTGGGGCCAACGTCCTGACTTTC
J: TRBJ2-3; V: TRBV4-1; D: .; size: .; CDR3: CASSQTGVIDTQYF; DNA: TGCGCCAGCAGCCAAACGGGAGTGATAGATACGCAGTATTTT
J: TRBJ1-1; V: TRBV12-3/TRBV12-4; D: TRBD1; size: many; CDR3: CASSHRGPRTEAFF; DNA: TGTGCCAGCAGCCACAGGGGGCCGAGGACTGAAGCTTTCTTT
J: TRBJ2-5; V: TRBV11-2; D: .; size: many; CDR3: CASSLAPGQQETQYF; DNA: TGTGCCAGCAGCTTAGCCCCGGGGCAGCAAGAGACCCAGTACTTC
J: TRBJ2-5; V: TRBV3-1; D: .; size: many; CDR3: CASSHYRDSEETQYF; DNA: TGTGCCAGCAGCCACTACCGGGACTCCGAGGAGACCCAGTACTTC
J: TRBJ2-7; V: TRBV28; D: .; size: many; CDR3: CASSLGGRYEQYF; DNA: TGTGCCAGCAGTTTAGGGGGGCGGTACGAGCAGTACTTC
J: TRBJ1-1; V: TRBV6-6; D: .; size: .; CDR3: CASSYTDSLNTEAFF; DNA: TGTGCCAGCAGTTACACCGACTCCCTGAACACTGAAGCTTTCTTT
J: TRBJ2-2; V: TRBV10-3; D: TRBD1; size: few; CDR3: CATQTGVTGELFF; DNA: TGTGCCACCCAGACAGGGGTCACCGGGGAGCTGTTTTTT
J: TRBJ2-1; V: TRBV30; D: TRBD2; size: few; CDR3: CACSPGLANNEQFF; DNA: TGTGCCTGCTCCCCGGGACTAGCGAACAATGAGCAGTTCTTC
J: TRBJ2-1; V: TRBV30; D: TRBD1; size: .; CDR3: CAWSTGTGAYNEQFF; DNA: TGTGCCTGGAGTACCGGGACAGGGGCCTACAATGAGCAGTTCTTC
J: TRBJ1-4; V: TRBV12-3/TRBV12-4; D: TRBD1; size: .; CDR3: CASSPSGQRNEKLFF; DNA: TGTGCCAGCAGTCCCTCGGGACAGAGGAATGAAAAACTGTTTTTT
J: TRBJ1-1; V: TRBV6-1; D: TRBD1; size: many; CDR3: CASSGQGEYTEAFF; DNA: TGTGCCAGCAGTGGACAGGGAGAGTATACTGAAGCTTTCTTT
J: TRBJ1-5; V: TRBV7-2; D: .; size: .; CDR3: CASSSWGMNQPQHF; DNA: TGTGCCAGCAGCTCATGGGGGATGAATCAGCCCCAGCATTTT
J: TRBJ2-2; V: TRBV28; D: .; size: many; CDR3: CASGWPTGELFF; DNA: TGTGCCAGTGGATGGCCCACCGGGGAGCTGTTTTTT
J: TRBJ1-5; V: TRBV2; D: TRBD1; size: .; CDR3: CASSDFGQGVNQPQHF; DNA: TGTGCCAGCAGTGATTTTGGGCAGGGGGTAAATCAGCCCCAGCATTTT
J: TRBJ1-6; V: TRBV5-1; D: .; size: .; CDR3: CASSLAPPEKEGIYNSPLHF; DNA: TGCGCCAGCAGCTTGGCCCCTCCGGAAAAGGAGGGGATATATAATTCACCCCTCCACTTT
J: TRBJ1-5; V: TRBV4-1; D: TRBD1; size: .; CDR3: CASSQDPGQHNQPQHF; DNA: TGCGCCAGCAGCCAAGATCCGGGACAGCACAATCAGCCCCAGCATTTT
J: TRBJ2-1; V: TRBV14; D: TRBD2; size: .; CDR3: CASSPTLAGGLEQFF; DNA: TGTGCCAGCAGCCCTACCCTAGCGGGAGGGCTTGAGCAGTTCTTC